This T cell receptor beta chain was found in a study of shared clonotypes between healthy human individuals. General observations from the study: It was observed that roughly 5.4% of naive CD4 clonotypes were shared across four donors. Across subsets, estimated richness was generally greater for naive than for memory populations.

Sequencing was at deep level. Using immunoSEQ multiplex PCR, the repertoire was profiled, and TCRdb retains in-frame clones only, with some absent. Found here are 2 million to 3 million clones, roughly nine tenths of them singletons; the top ten hold over 0.12%. From germline, CDR1 is SGHDT and CDR2 YYEEEE. With 4 bases clipped from V and 4 bases from J, the junction kept 5 bases outside the gene matches. This CDR3 has 15 amino acids. A remark on this clone: Its antigen is still unknown.

Naive CD4+ cells were CD45RA-selected; the remaining cells were memory. Sample: naive CD4+ T cells sorted from blood. Subset here: CD45RA+ positively selected. The sequence was obtained from a man aged 18 to 30 in good health. The V and J genes are TRBV5-6 and TRBJ1-4; the match to TRBD1 covers 9 bases. In DNA, the CDR3 is TGTGCCAGCAGCCAAACGGGACAGGGTAATGAAAAACTGTTTTTT. As protein: CASSQTGQGNEKLFF.